The rows below give T cell receptor beta chains drawn from one sample of a study of blood T cells in healthy people across ages. Each CDR3 protein gets one entry after TCRdb re-called the 5' RACE reads with MiXCR. This table has approximately 820,000 distinct CDR3 sequences, around two fifths appearing once. The sample consisted of blood. The receptors stem from a man aged 60 to 69 in good health. The CDR3 runs from the conserved cysteine through the conserved F or W. The order of the fields is V gene, clone size, J gene, CDR3 length, D gene, CDR3 DNA, CDR3 protein. D genes are given only for firm matches. Size values are once, few and many counts, or a class for expanded clones, and some rows have none.

TRBV5-6	-	TRBJ2-5	13	-	TGTGCCAGCAGCTTTCCGGGATTTGGGACCCAGTACTTC	CASSFPGFGTQYF
TRBV28	many	TRBJ1-6	16	-	TGTGCCAGCACCCGTGGACAGTTCTCCTATAATTCACCCCTCCACTTT	CASTRGQFSYNSPLHF
TRBV4-3	few	TRBJ2-3	18	TRBD2	TGCGCCAGCAGCCAAGCCCTACTAGCGGGGGGGCTTGGAGATACGCAGTATTTT	CASSQALLAGGLGDTQYF
TRBV5-1	-	TRBJ2-3	16	-	TGCGCCAGCAGCCGCCGGCGGACCGCTAGCACAGATACGCAGTATTTT	CASSRRRTASTDTQYF
TRBV4-1	few	TRBJ2-7	13	-	TGCGCCAGCAGCCACAGGTCAGAGTGGGAGCAGTACTTC	CASSHRSEWEQYF
TRBV12-3/TRBV12-4	-	TRBJ2-1	13	-	TGTGCCAGCAGTCCCGGGTCTTGCAATGAGCAGTTCTTC	CASSPGSCNEQFF
TRBV20-1	many	TRBJ1-1	11	-	TGCAGTGCCCTGGAGCCGGGAGAAGCTTTCTTT	CSALEPGEAFF
TRBV30	-	TRBJ1-5	14	TRBD1	TGTGCCTGGACCATGACAGGGGTAGGTCAGCCCCAGCATTTT	CAWTMTGVGQPQHF
TRBV14	-	TRBJ2-3	16	-	TGTGCCAGCAGCCCGCAAGGCATTATCGGTACAGATACGCAGTATTTT	CASSPQGIIGTDTQYF
TRBV5-1	-	TRBJ2-7	13	-	TGCGCCAGCAGCCGCGACAGAACCTACGAGCAGCACTTC	CASSRDRTYEQHF
TRBV4-3	-	TRBJ2-1	17	TRBD2	TGCGCCAGCAGCCAAGATCCGGGACTAGCGGCATACAATGAGCAGTTCTTC	CASSQDPGLAAYNEQFF
TRBV5-1	-	TRBJ1-1	17	TRBD1	TGCGCCAGCAGCCCGCCCGGACAGGGGGGAGGAAACACTGAAGCTTTCTTT	CASSPPGQGGGNTEAFF
TRBV20-1	-	TRBJ2-7	10	-	TGCAGGGCTCAGGGATACGAGCAGTACTTC	CRAQGYEQYF
TRBV12-5	few	TRBJ2-1	14	TRBD2	TGTGCTAGTGGCTTTAGCGGGGGGGCTAATGAGCAGTTCTTC	CASGFSGGANEQFF
TRBV9	-	TRBJ2-1	19	TRBD2	TGTGCCAGCAGCACACGGACTAGCGGGGGCCACCCATCCTACAATGAGCAGTTCTTC	CASSTRTSGGHPSYNEQFF
TRBV7-9	-	TRBJ1-1	15	TRBD1	TGTGCCAGCAGCTCCGACAGGGGAATGAACACTGAAGCTTTCTTT	CASSSDRGMNTEAFF
TRBV12-3/TRBV12-4	-	TRBJ1-1	12	-	TGTGCCAGCCTTGAGGGCCAGGGGAGGGCTTTCTTT	CASLEGQGRAFF
TRBV18	few	TRBJ2-7	15	-	TGTGCCAGCTCAAGAGCCCACCAGGGTGCCTACGAGCAGTACTTC	CASSRAHQGAYEQYF
TRBV5-1	-	TRBJ2-1	16	TRBD2	TGCGTCAGCAGCTTGGGGGGACTAGCGGGAGCCAATGAGCAGTTCTTC	CVSSLGGLAGANEQFF
TRBV6-2/TRBV6-3	-	TRBJ2-7	16	-	TGTGCCAGCAGTTACGGGACCCGCGTGCTGAACTACGAGCAGTACTTC	CASSYGTRVLNYEQYF
TRBV24-1	-	TRBJ1-1	14	TRBD1	TGTGCCACCAGTCACAGGGGGTCGAGCACTGAAGCTTTCTTT	CATSHRGSSTEAFF
TRBV3-1	-	TRBJ2-7	13	TRBD2	TGTGCCAGCCGCGACGGGGGGAGATACGAGCAGTACTTC	CASRDGGRYEQYF
TRBV4-2	-	TRBJ2-7	15	-	TGTGCCAGCAGCCAAGCGGTTGGGGACAACTACGAGCAGTACTTC	CASSQAVGDNYEQYF
TRBV5-1	few	TRBJ2-2	16	-	TGCGCCAGCAGCTTGGAGAGCGGTCCGAACACCGGGGAGCTGTTTTTT	CASSLESGPNTGELFF
TRBV6-5	-	TRBJ1-1	14	-	TGTGCCAGCAGTTCGAGGAGGTTGAACACTGAAGCTTTCTTT	CASSSRRLNTEAFF
TRBV4-3	-	TRBJ1-3	17	-	TGCGCCAGCAGCCAAGATCGGGTGAGCCTCTCTGGAAACACCATATATTTT	CASSQDRVSLSGNTIYF
TRBV7-2	-	TRBJ1-1	16	-	TGTGCCAGCAGTAGGGTCCAGGGGCGTCGGAACACTGAAGCTTTCTTT	CASSRVQGRRNTEAFF
TRBV2	-	TRBJ2-5	17	TRBD2	TGTGCCAGCAGTGAAGGGTTTTCGGCTAGCGGGGGCGAGACCCAGTACTTC	CASSEGFSASGGETQYF
TRBV11-2	few	TRBJ2-3	21	TRBD1	TGTGCCAGCAGCCCCCAGCCCCGGGACAGGGATAGTGATAGGTTGACAGATACGCAGTATTTT	CASSPQPRDRDSDRLTDTQYF
TRBV18	-	TRBJ2-7	15	-	TGTGCCAGCTCACCACAGGGTTCAGGGGGGTACGAGCAGTACTTC	CASSPQGSGGYEQYF
TRBV7-2	few	TRBJ1-4	15	-	TGTGCCAGCAGCATCCAACAGGGATCATACGAAAAACTGTTTTTT	CASSIQQGSYEKLFF
TRBV11-2	few	TRBJ2-7	16	-	TGTGCCAGCAGCCAGAGTCGGGGGCTAAGCTCCTACGAGCAGTACTTC	CASSQSRGLSSYEQYF
TRBV3-1	few	TRBJ2-7	16	TRBD2	TGTGCCAGCAGCACCCGGGAGGGGCCGAACTCCTACGAGCAGTACTTC	CASSTREGPNSYEQYF
TRBV28	few	TRBJ1-2	11	-	TGTGCCAGCAGTTCACTAGGTGGCTACACCTTC	CASSSLGGYTF
TRBV4-1	few	TRBJ1-5	12	-	TGCGCCAGCAGCCCCCCAAGTGTGGCCCAGCATTTT	CASSPPSVAQHF
TRBV4-1	few	TRBJ2-5	16	TRBD2	TGCGCCAGCAGCCCGATAGGGGAGGGAGAACAAGAGACCCAGTACTTC	CASSPIGEGEQETQYF
TRBV2	-	TRBJ2-5	11	-	TGTGCCAGCCAGGATTGGGAGGAGCAGTACTTC	CASQDWEEQYF
TRBV7-9	-	TRBJ2-7	16	TRBD2	TGTGCCAGCAGCTTAGTCGGCGGGGGGGCCTACAATGAGCAGTACTTC	CASSLVGGGAYNEQYF
TRBV10-3	many	TRBJ2-7	15	TRBD1	TGTGCCATCAGTGGGGCCGGGACAGGGGATTACGAGCAGTACTTC	CAISGAGTGDYEQYF
TRBV6-5	-	TRBJ2-1	15	-	TGTGCCAGCAGTTACGGCGCCGGGAAGCACAATGAGCAGTTCTTC	CASSYGAGKHNEQFF